This T cell receptor beta chain was recovered during a study of identical twins. Study-level results: Models underestimated TCR alpha sharing (out-of-frame) in monozygotic twins.

One entry per CDR3 protein, called by TCRdb with MiXCR from the 5' RACE reads. The table shows hundreds of thousands of distinct CDR3 sequences, with 21% occurring only once. This clonotype was counted a few times. Its antigen is currently unknown. The sample was also linked to a second study, of T cells expressing NK-cell markers.

Sequenced: PBMCs. The TCR sequence derives from a woman younger than 30 in good health.

CDR3 sequence (DNA): TGTGCCAGCAGTTTAAGGGGGGCTTTAGGAAACACCATATATTTT. Translated: CASSLRGALGNTIYF. The rearrangement uses TRBV12-3 or TRBV12-4 and TRBJ1-3; D may be TRBD1 (6 bases). The CDR3 contains 15 residues. V lost 2 bases, J lost 4 bases, and 12 bases lay in between.